The 7 T cell receptor beta chains below come from one sample, sequenced in a study of cytomegalovirus exposure and HLA in healthy donors. PCR used 60 Vbeta primers and 13 Jbeta primers. The table came from immunoSEQ multiplex PCR; TCRdb's copy has only in-frame clones and leaves some out. This table holds 81,000 or so clones, 70% to 75% found once. The sample taken for sequencing was PBMCs. The receptor source for this set is a man between 60 and 70 years old in good health and CMV-seronegative.

This sequence joins TRBV6-1 and TRBJ1-2; 7 bases are shared with TRBD1. The V gene's germline CDR1 is MNHNS and CDR2 SASEGT. The CDR3 length is 15 residues. J was trimmed by 4 bases and V by 3 bases; bases with no gene match: 8. The CDR3 protein is CASSDYRGSGYGYTF. CDR3 nucleotide sequence: TGTGCCAGCAGTGACTACAGGGGATCGGGCTATGGCTACACCTTC.

This rearrangement joins TRBV4-1 to TRBJ1-5; D is undetermined. Trimming shortened V by 0 bases and J by 9 bases, and 15 bases separated the two germline ends. The CDR3 has 15 amino acids. The germline CDR1 and CDR2 sequences are MGHRA and YSYEKL. CDR3 nucleotides: TGCGCCAGCAGCCAAGAGGCCCCCGCTTTACGGCCCCAGCATTTT. This encodes CASSQEAPALRPQHF.

This chain connects TRBV11-2 to TRBJ1-2; possibly TRBD1 for D (6 bases). V was cut by 3 bases and J by 5 bases, with 19 bases left in between. The CDR3 covers 16 residues. Germline V gene sequence: CDR1 SGHAT, CDR2 FQNNGV. CDR3 protein: CASSFRGGMDLYGYTF. For the CDR3, the DNA is TGTGCCAGCAGCTTTAGAGGGGGTATGGACCTTTATGGCTACACCTTC.

The chain is built from TRBV18 and TRBJ2-5; D is perhaps TRBD2 (5 bases). The CDR3 contains 14 residues. V lost 3 bases to trimming and J lost 4 bases, with 12 bases between them. CDR1 is KGHSH and CDR2 is LQKENI in the germline V gene. The CDR3 loop is CASSPYEGPETQYF. The DNA of the CDR3 is TGTGCCAGCTCACCTTATGAGGGCCCAGAGACCCAGTACTTC.

The V and J genes are TRBV5-6 and TRBJ1-1, with 8 bases matching TRBD1. CDR1 and CDR2 (germline): SGHDT, YYEEEE. V trimming: 3 bases; J trimming: 4 bases; junction bases outside the gene matches: 5. The CDR3 has 14 amino acids. This chain's CDR3 is CASSWPGQGTEAFF. The CDR3 coding sequence is TGTGCCAGCAGCTGGCCTGGACAGGGCACTGAAGCTTTCTTT.

Of note for this clone: One end of the junction is discordant with germline, which a read error may explain. This same CDR3 is encoded by further DNA sequences in the sample. The V gene is TRBV7-9, the J gene TRBJ1-1, with no clear D. The germline V gene encodes CDR1 SEHNR and CDR2 FQNEAQ (reference sequence). This CDR3 is built from 16 residues. The CDR3 reads CASSDDVSRAKSEAFF. The CDR3 nucleotides read TGTGCCAGCAGCGATGATGTGTCGAGGGCGAAGTCTGAAGCCTTCTTT.

V and J are TRBV10-3 and TRBJ2-2; possible D gene TRBD1, 6 bases. The length of the CDR3 is 15 residues. V lost 3 bases to trimming and J lost 4 bases, with 12 bases between them. Germline V gives CDR1 ENHRY, CDR2 SYGVKD. The CDR3 loop reads CAISDFQGLTGELFF. The CDR3 region has the DNA TGTGCCATCAGTGATTTCCAGGGGCTCACCGGGGAGCTGTTTTTT.